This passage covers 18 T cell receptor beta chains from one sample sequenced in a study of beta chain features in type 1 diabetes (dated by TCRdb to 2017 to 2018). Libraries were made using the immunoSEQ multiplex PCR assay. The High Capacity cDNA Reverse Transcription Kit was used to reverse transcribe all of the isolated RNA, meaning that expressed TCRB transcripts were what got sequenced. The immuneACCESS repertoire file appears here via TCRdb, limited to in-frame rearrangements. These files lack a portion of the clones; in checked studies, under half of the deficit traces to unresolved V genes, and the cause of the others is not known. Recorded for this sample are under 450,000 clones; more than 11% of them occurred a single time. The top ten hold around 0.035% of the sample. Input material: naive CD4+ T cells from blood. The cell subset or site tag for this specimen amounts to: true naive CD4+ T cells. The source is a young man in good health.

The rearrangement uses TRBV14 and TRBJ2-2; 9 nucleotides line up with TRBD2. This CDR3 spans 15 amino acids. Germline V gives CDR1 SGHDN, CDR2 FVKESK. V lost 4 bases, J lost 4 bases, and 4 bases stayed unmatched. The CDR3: CASSPGLAITGELFF. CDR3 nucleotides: TGTGCCAGCAGCCCGGGACTAGCAATCACCGGGGAGCTGTTTTTT.

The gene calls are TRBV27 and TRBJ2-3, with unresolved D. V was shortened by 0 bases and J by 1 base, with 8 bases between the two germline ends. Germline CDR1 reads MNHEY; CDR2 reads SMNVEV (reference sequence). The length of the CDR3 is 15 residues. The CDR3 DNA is TGTGCCAGCAGTTTATCCCGGCGAGGCACAGATACGCAGTATTTT. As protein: CASSLSRRGTDTQYF.

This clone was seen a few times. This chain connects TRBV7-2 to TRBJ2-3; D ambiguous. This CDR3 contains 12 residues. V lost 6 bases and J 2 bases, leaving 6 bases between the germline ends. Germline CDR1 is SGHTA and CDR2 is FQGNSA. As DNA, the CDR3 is TGTGCCAGCAGGCGTACCACAGATACGCAGTATTTT. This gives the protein CASRRTTDTQYF.

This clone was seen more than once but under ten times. CDR3 in DNA: TGCCTCCTCTCTAGGGGGGATACGCAGTATTTT. Protein product: CLLSRGDTQYF. The chain carries TRBV20-1 and TRBJ2-3; maybe TRBD1 (6 bases). This CDR3 region has 11 residues. CDR1 and CDR2 (germline): DFQATT, SNEGSKA (reference sequence).

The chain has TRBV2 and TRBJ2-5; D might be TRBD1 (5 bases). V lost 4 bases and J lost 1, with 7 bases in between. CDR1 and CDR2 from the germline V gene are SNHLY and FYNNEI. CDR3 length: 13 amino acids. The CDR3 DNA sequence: TGTGCCAGCAGTGTGGACATCCAAGAGACCCAGTACTTC. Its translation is CASSVDIQETQYF.

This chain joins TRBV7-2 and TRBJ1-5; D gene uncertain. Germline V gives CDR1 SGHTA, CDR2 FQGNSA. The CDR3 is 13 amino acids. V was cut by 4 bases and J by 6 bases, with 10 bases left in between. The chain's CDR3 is CASSWEVAQPQHF. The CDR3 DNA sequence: TGTGCCAGCAGCTGGGAGGTAGCTCAGCCCCAGCATTTT. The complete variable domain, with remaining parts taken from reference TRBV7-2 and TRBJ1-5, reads GAGVSQSPSNKVTEKGKDVELRCDPISGHTALYWYRQSLGQGLEFLIYFQGNSAPDKSGLPSDRFSAERTGGSVSTLTIQRTQQEDSAVYLCASSWEVAQPQHFGDGTRLSIL.

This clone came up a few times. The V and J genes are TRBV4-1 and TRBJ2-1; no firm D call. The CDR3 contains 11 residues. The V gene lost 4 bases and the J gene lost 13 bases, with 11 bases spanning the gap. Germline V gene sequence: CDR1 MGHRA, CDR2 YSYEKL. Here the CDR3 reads CASSLGPKQFF. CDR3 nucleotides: TGCGCCAGCAGCCTAGGACCAAAACAGTTCTTC.

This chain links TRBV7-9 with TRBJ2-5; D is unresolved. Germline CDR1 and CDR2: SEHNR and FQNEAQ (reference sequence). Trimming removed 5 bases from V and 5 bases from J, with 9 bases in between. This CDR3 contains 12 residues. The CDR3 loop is CASSPQPETQYF. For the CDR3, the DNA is TGTGCCAGCAGCCCGCAACCGGAGACCCAGTACTTC.

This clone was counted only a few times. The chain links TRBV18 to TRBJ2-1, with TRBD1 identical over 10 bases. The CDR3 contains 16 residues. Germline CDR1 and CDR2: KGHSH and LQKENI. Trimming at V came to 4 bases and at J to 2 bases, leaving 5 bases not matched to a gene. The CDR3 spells CASSRDRGFAYNEQFF. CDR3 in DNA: TGTGCCAGCTCACGGGACAGGGGTTTCGCCTACAATGAGCAGTTCTTC.

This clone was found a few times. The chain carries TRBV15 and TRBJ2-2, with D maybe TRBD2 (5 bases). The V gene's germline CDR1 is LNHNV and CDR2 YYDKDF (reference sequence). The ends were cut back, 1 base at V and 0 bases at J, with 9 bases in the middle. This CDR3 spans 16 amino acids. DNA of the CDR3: TGTGCCACCAGCAGAGGAGGGATCGCGAACACCGGGGAGCTGTTTTTT. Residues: CATSRGGIANTGELFF.

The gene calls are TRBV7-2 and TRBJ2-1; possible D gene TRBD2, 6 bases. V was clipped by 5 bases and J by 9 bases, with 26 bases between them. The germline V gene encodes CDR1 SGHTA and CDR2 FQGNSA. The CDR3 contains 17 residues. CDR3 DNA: TGTGCCAGCAGCCCACGGGCGGGTGCGGGAAGGAACGGTGAGCAGTTCTTC. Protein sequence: CASSPRAGAGRNGEQFF.

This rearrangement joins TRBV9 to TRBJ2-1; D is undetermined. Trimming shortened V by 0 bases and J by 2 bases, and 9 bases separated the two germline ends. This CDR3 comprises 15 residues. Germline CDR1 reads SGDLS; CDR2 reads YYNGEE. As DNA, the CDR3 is TGTGCCAGCAGCGTAGGCTTCGGTCCCTACAATGAGCAGTTCTTC. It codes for CASSVGFGPYNEQFF.

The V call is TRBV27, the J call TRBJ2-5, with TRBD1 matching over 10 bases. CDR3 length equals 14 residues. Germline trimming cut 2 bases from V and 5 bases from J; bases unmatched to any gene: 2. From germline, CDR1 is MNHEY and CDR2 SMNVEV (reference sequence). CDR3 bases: TGTGCCAGCAGTTTAGGGACAGGGGCCGAGACCCAGTACTTC. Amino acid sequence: CASSLGTGAETQYF.

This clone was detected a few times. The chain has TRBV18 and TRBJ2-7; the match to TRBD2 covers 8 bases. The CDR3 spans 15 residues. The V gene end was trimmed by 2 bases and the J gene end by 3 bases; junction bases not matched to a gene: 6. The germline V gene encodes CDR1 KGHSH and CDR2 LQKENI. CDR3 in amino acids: CASSPGSGGRYEQYF. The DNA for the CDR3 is TGTGCCAGCTCACCAGGGAGCGGGGGCCGCTACGAGCAGTACTTC.

The CDR3 region is CASSFGNSYEQYV. The DNA for the CDR3 is TGTGCCAGCAGCTTCGGGAATTCCTACGAGCAGTACGTC. V usage is TRBV7-2 and J usage is TRBJ2-7; tentative D call: TRBD2 (5 bases). V gave up 3 bases and J gave up 1 base, with 7 bases separating them. Germline V lookup: CDR1 SGHTA, CDR2 FQGNSA. The CDR3 extends over 13 amino acids.

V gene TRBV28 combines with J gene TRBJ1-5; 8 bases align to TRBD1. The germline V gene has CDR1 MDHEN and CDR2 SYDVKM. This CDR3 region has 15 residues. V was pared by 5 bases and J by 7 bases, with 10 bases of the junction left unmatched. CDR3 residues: CASSPDQGAKQPQHF. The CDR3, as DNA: TGTGCCAGCAGTCCAGATCAGGGGGCAAAGCAGCCCCAGCATTTT. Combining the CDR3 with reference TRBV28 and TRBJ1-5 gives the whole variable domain DVKVTQSSRYLVKRTGEKVFLECVQDMDHENMFWYRQDPGLGLRLIYFSYDVKMKEKGDIPEGYSVSREKKERFSLILESASTNQTSMYLCASSPDQGAKQPQHFGDGTRLSIL.

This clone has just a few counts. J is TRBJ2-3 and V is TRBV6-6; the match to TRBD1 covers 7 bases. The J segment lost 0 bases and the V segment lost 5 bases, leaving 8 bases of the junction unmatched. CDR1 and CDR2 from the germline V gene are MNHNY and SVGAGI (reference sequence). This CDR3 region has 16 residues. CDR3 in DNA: TGTGCCAGCAGTCAACCCCGACAGGGAAGCACAGATACGCAGTATTTT. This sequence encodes CASSQPRQGSTDTQYF.

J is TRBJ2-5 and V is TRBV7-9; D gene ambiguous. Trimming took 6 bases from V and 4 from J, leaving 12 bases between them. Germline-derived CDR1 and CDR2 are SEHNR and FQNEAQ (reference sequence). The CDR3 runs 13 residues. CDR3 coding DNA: TGTGCCAGCAGTCCGTGGATCGGAGAGACCCAGTACTTC. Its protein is CASSPWIGETQYF.